The present T cell receptor beta chain was sequenced within a study of cytomegalovirus exposure and HLA in healthy donors. Study overall: In terms of ancestry, the Caucasian-associated cluster contained roughly 81% of the approximately 400 genotyped donors.

Concerning this clone: What it binds is not known.

Vbeta (60) and Jbeta (13) primers were used in the PCR. In the authors' workflow: Around 10 million of the roughly 80 million unique TCR beta chains counted in a later analysis were shared. Profiled with immunoSEQ multiplex PCR; TCRdb holds only in-frame clones, not every one. Clone size and V and J calls were adopted from that table, with D and trimming inferred from the DNA. There are some 270,000 clones in the sample; around 90% occur only once, and 1.5% to 2% lies in the top ten. Notes on the study in general: Roughly uniform depth of sequencing across donors was assumed in presence/absence analyses. Follow-up analysis later connected one missense variant in DCLRE1C with trimming of TCR beta V- and J-genes.

This CDR3 has 17 amino acids. Germline lookup yields CDR1 LGHNA and CDR2 YNFKEQ. V gave up 0 bases and J gave up 7 bases; unmatched junction bases: 11. The TCR comes from a girl aged 2 to 10 in good health and CMV-seronegative. This chain joins TRBV4-2 and TRBJ2-2; TRBD2 agrees at 7 bases. Sequences were obtained from PBMCs. The CDR3 bases are TGTGCCAGCAGCCAAGATTGGACTAGAGTTAGTATCGGGGAGCTGTTTTTT. Amino acids: CASSQDWTRVSIGELFF.